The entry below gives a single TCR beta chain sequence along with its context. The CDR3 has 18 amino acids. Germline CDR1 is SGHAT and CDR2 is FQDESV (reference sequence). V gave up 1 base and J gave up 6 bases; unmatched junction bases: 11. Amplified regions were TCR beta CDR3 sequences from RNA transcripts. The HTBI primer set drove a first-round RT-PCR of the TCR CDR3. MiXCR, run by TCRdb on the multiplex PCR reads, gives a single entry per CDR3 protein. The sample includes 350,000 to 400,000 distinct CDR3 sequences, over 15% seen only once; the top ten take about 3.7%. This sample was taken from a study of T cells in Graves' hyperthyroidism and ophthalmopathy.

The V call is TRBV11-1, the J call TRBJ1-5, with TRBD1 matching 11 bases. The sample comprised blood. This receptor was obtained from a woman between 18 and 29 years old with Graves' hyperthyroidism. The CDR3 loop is CASSLGAPGQGAAQPQHF. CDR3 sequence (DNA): TGTGCCAGCAGCTTAGGGGCCCCAGGACAGGGGGCGGCTCAGCCCCAGCATTTT. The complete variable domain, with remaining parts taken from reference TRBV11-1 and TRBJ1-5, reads EAEVAQSPRYKITEKSQAVAFWCDPISGHATLYWYRQILGQGPELLVQFQDESVVDDSQLPKDRFSAERLKGVDSTLKIQPAELGDSAMYLCASSLGAPGQGAAQPQHFGDGTRLSIL.